Each of the 7 T cell receptor beta chains below was sequenced from the same sample in a study of beta chain features in type 1 diabetes. Study conclusions and caveats: Across all four CD4+ subsets, people with type 1 diabetes showed modestly shorter TCRB CDR3s.

The sequenced template was cDNA made from the entire isolated RNA. The assay was immunoSEQ multiplex PCR, and TCRdb's table has in-frame clones only and misses some. This table has around 300,000 clones, approximately 16% appearing once. No cognate antigen is known for these TCRs. Sequencing was done on a sample of naive CD4+ T cells from blood. These receptors were obtained from a man in his late teens or twenties with type 1 diabetes.

This clone has a handful of counts. V and J are TRBV29-1 and TRBJ1-2, with TRBD1 identical over 8 bases. Germline CDR1 and CDR2: SQVTM and ANQGSEA. Trimming cost V 8 bases and J 4 bases; bases outside gene matches: 6. CDR3 length: 12 amino acids. The CDR3 DNA reads TGCAGCACCGCCGACAGGGGCTATGGCTACACCTTC. This translates into CSTADRGYGYTF.

This clone was detected a few times. The chain is built from TRBV5-1 and TRBJ1-1; TRBD1 is a possible D gene (6 bases). Between the trimmed V and J ends, which lost 6 bases and 4 bases, there was a span of 19 bases. There are 15 residues in the CDR3. Per the germline V gene, CDR1 is SGHRS and CDR2 is YFSETQ. The CDR3 here is CASTFPRTEGTEAFF. The DNA for the CDR3 is TGCGCCAGCACCTTCCCCCGGACAGAAGGCACTGAAGCTTTCTTT.

The sample holds a few counts of this clone. The chain combines TRBV7-9 with TRBJ2-2, with 14 bases that match TRBD2. The CDR3 consists of 15 residues. Germline V gives CDR1 SEHNR, CDR2 FQNEAQ (reference sequence). V dropped 8 bases and J dropped 6; count of bases not matched to a gene: 5. The CDR3: CASPTGLAGAGELFF. CDR3 sequence (DNA): TGTGCCAGCCCGACGGGACTAGCGGGAGCCGGGGAGCTGTTTTTT.

There are a few counts of this clone. This chain links TRBV7-2 with TRBJ2-5; TRBD2 is a possible D gene (5 bases). Germline V gene lookup returns CDR1 SGHTA and CDR2 FQGNSA. Trimming cost V 5 bases and J 4 bases, with 17 bases left between them. The CDR3 totals 15 residues. The CDR3 DNA reads as TGTGCCAGCAGCCGCCGATCGGGGTCTTCAGAGACCCAGTACTTC. This translates into CASSRRSGSSETQYF.

Comment on this clone: A junction end diverges from the germline sequence, so it may reflect a read error. The V call is TRBV15, the J call TRBJ2-5; D possibly corresponds to TRBD2 (6 bases). Germline V gene lookup returns CDR1 LNHNV and CDR2 YYDKDF (reference sequence). The CDR3 loop spans 12 amino acids. In DNA form, the CDR3 reads TGTGCCTCCAGCGGGTACAGAGAGACCCAGTACTTC. The encoded protein is CASSGYRETQYF. The full variable domain, rest sourced from reference TRBV15 and TRBJ2-5, is DAMVIQNPRYQVTQFGKPVTLSCSQTLNHNVMYWYQQKSSQAPKLLFHYYDKDFNNEADTPDNFQSRRPNTSFCFLDIRSPGLGDTAMYLCASSGYRETQYFGPGTRLLVL.

V gene TRBV10-3 combines with J gene TRBJ2-1, with TRBD2 matching 12 bases. The V gene's germline CDR1 is ENHRY and CDR2 SYGVKD. With 3 bases clipped from V and 7 bases from J, the junction kept 10 bases outside the gene matches. This CDR3 is 17 amino acids long. The CDR3 sequence: CAISDTIGLAGMNEQFF. CDR3 in DNA: TGTGCCATCAGTGACACCATCGGACTAGCGGGGATGAATGAGCAGTTCTTC.

This chain uses TRBV29-1 with TRBJ2-7, with TRBD1 matching over 8 bases. V shed 7 bases, J shed 6 bases, and the junction held 11 bases outside the gene matches. This CDR3 comprises 13 residues. Germline V gene data show CDR1 as SQVTM and CDR2 as ANQGSEA. CDR3 loop: CSAGQGGLGEQYF. The CDR3 nucleotides are TGCAGCGCAGGACAGGGTGGGTTGGGCGAGCAGTACTTC.